The clone carrying this T cell receptor (beta chain) was seen a single time. The entry originates in a study of cytomegalovirus exposure and HLA in healthy donors. The PCR ran on 60 Vbeta and 13 Jbeta primers. Sequencing was performed with immunoSEQ multiplex PCR; in TCRdb, only in-frame clones are kept and a portion is missing. This sample has approximately 170,000 clones, with more than 80% found just once. The V segment lost 4 bases and the J segment 3 bases; nucleotides outside the gene matches: 4. CDR3 length: 15 amino acids. Germline CDR1 LNHDA, CDR2 SQIVND (reference sequence). V and J are TRBV19 and TRBJ2-3, with 10 bases that match TRBD1. Source material: PBMCs. This receptor was obtained from a male donor in good health and CMV-seronegative. CDR3 loop: CASSTTGGRTDTQYF. CDR3 DNA: TGTGCCAGTAGTACGACAGGGGGCAGGACAGATACGCAGTATTTT.